This T cell receptor beta chain appears in the sequencing data of a study of blood T cell repertoires in COVID-19. Across the whole study: Researchers got acute and convalescent COVID-19 samples from the United States, Italy and Spain. T cells, B-cell-depleted T cells, or PBMCs supplied cDNA or gDNA.

In the original processing: Amplifying reference gene primers gave estimates of nucleated cell counts. TCRdb's copy holds only in-frame clones and misses some; the assay was immunoSEQ multiplex PCR. D and trimming were read from the DNA, whereas the V and J calls and clone size are those reported in that table. Of 110,000 or so clones listed, more than 75% are singletons. V trimming: 6 bases; J trimming: 0 bases; junction bases outside the gene matches: 5. Germline lookup yields CDR1 MGHRA and CDR2 YSYEKL. CDR3 length equals 15 residues. The chain couples TRBV4-1 to TRBJ1-3, with 7 bases that match TRBD1. This TCR came from a man aged 40-50 years with acute or convalescent COVID-19. The sequenced material came from peripheral blood. The CDR3 sequence: CASRDGQASGNTIYF. The CDR3 DNA reads as TGCGCCAGCAGGGATGGACAGGCCTCTGGAAACACCATATATTTT.